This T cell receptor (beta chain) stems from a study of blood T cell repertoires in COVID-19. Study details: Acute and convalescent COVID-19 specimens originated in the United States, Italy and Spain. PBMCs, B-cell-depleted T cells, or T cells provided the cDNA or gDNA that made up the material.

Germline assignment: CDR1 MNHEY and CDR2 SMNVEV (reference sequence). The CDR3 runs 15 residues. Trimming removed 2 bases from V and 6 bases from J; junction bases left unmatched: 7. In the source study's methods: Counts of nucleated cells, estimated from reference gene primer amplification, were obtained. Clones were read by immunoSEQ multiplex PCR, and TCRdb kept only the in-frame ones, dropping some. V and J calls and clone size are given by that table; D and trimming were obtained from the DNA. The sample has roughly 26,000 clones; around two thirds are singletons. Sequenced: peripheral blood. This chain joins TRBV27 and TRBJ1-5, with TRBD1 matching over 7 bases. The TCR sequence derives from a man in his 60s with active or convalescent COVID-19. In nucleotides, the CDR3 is TGTGCCAGCAGTTTAAGGGGGCCTGCGAGTCAGCCCCAGCATTTT. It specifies CASSLRGPASQPQHF.